Listed below are T cell receptor beta chains from one sample, sequenced in a study of T cell repertoires in cytomegalovirus infection. Each CDR3 protein gets one entry after TCRdb re-called the reads with MiXCR. The table includes roughly 920,000 distinct CDR3 sequences, around 30% detected once. No antigens are known for them. Sequenced here: cultured CD8+ T cells from PBMCs, sampled from culture after CMV antigen stimulation. Receptor source: a human donor in good health (CMV status not recorded). Some clones in this sample may be carry-over from other donors' samples. CDR3s include the opening cysteine and the closing phenylalanine or tryptophan. D genes are given only for firm matches. Only part of the rows carry a size: once, few, many, or a class if the clone is expanded.

J gene | D gene | CDR3 length | clone size | V gene | CDR3 protein | CDR3 DNA
TRBJ1-1 | TRBD1 | 12 | . | TRBV7-4 | CASSGKDREAFF | TGTGCCAGCAGCGGAAAGGACAGGGAAGCTTTCTTT
TRBJ2-6 | . | 16 | many | TRBV28 | CASSYWLRGGANVLTF | TGTGCCAGCAGTTACTGGCTACGAGGGGGGGCCAACGTCCTGACTTTC
TRBJ2-1 | . | 16 | many | TRBV7-2 | CASSLGWTYKEHEQFF | TGTGCCAGCAGCTTAGGATGGACATACAAAGAACATGAGCAGTTCTTC
TRBJ2-1 | . | 16 | . | TRBV5-1 | CASIAGDGSSYNEQFF | TGCGCCAGCATAGCAGGGGATGGGAGCTCCTACAATGAGCAGTTCTTC
TRBJ2-1 | TRBD2 | 15 | . | TRBV27 | CASSLQRGLGNEQFF | TGTGCCAGCAGTTTACAGCGGGGGCTTGGGAATGAGCAGTTCTTC
TRBJ1-1 | . | 16 | . | TRBV19 | CASSIDPGQRNTEAFF | TGTGCCAGTAGTATAGACCCGGGACAACGGAACACTGAAGCTTTCTTT
TRBJ2-6 | TRBD2 | 17 | . | TRBV27 | CASSLLAGGLGANVLTF | TGTGCCAGCAGTTTACTAGCGGGGGGTCTTGGGGCCAACGTCCTGACTTTC
TRBJ2-6 | . | 18 | . | TRBV7-6 | CASTIGRSTDSGANVLTF | TGTGCCAGCACCATAGGCCGCTCAACAGACTCTGGGGCCAACGTCCTGACTTTC
TRBJ2-2 | . | 16 | many | TRBV7-9 | CASSSDRATNTGELFF | TGTGCCAGCAGCTCGGACAGAGCCACGAACACCGGGGAGCTGTTTTTT
TRBJ1-3 | . | 16 | . | TRBV6-6 | CASSYGQPTSGNTIYF | TGTGCCAGCAGTTACGGCCAGCCGACCTCTGGAAACACCATATATTTT
TRBJ2-7 | TRBD1 | 15 | few | TRBV12-3/TRBV12-4 | CASSWGQGYSYEQYF | TGTGCCAGCAGTTGGGGACAGGGGTACTCCTACGAGCAGTACTTC
TRBJ2-1 | . | 16 | few | TRBV6-1 | CASSGLGGSSYNEQFF | TGTGCCAGCAGTGGGCTCGGGGGTAGCTCCTACAATGAGCAGTTCTTC
TRBJ1-1 | . | 15 | few | TRBV19 | CASSARERGLREAFF | TGTGCCAGTAGTGCAAGGGAAAGGGGGTTGCGAGAAGCTTTCTTT
TRBJ1-1 | . | 14 | few | TRBV6-1 | CASSTGGLNTEAFF | TGTGCCAGCAGTACTGGAGGGTTGAACACTGAAGCTTTCTTT
TRBJ2-2 | TRBD1 | 15 | . | TRBV4-1 | CASSQPTGDTGELFF | TGTGCCAGCAGCCAGCCAACAGGGGACACCGGGGAGCTGTTTTTT
TRBJ2-2 | . | 16 | . | TRBV20-1 | CSARDTGGANTGELFF | TGCAGTGCTAGAGATACCGGGGGCGCGAACACCGGGGAGCTGTTTTTT
TRBJ2-1 | . | 16 | few | TRBV7-9 | CASSGPRVGTYNEQFF | TGTGCCAGCAGCGGCCCGCGGGTGGGGACCTACAATGAGCAGTTCTTC
TRBJ1-5 | . | 14 | . | TRBV3-1 | CASSQDTAWQPQHF | TGTGCCAGCAGCCAAGATACTGCGTGGCAGCCCCAGCATTTT
TRBJ2-7 | . | 14 | few | TRBV6-6 | CASSYRVGLYEQYF | TGTGCCAGCAGTTACAGGGTGGGGTTATACGAGCAGTACTTC
TRBJ1-3 | . | 13 | few | TRBV7-2 | CASSFAGLDTIYF | TGTGCCAGCAGCTTTGCGGGACTGGACACCATATATTTT
TRBJ2-7 | . | 17 | few | TRBV11-2 | CASSLEISTETLYEQYF | TGTGCCAGCAGCTTAGAAATCTCGACAGAGACCCTCTACGAGCAGTACTTC
TRBJ1-5 | . | 15 | . | TRBV27 | CASSAFQGRNQPQHF | TGTGCCAGCAGTGCCTTCCAGGGGCGCAATCAGCCCCAGCATTTT
TRBJ2-1 | . | 15 | . | TRBV4-1 | CASSQDPSGGREQFF | TGCGCCAGCAGCCAAGACCCCTCCGGGGGCCGTGAGCAGTTCTTC
TRBJ2-5 | . | 17 | few | TRBV6-8 | CASSYKGGGARSKTQYF | TGTGCCAGCAGTTACAAAGGTGGAGGGGCGAGGTCGAAGACCCAGTACTTC
TRBJ1-2 | . | 11 | . | TRBV29-1 | CSVQGRAGYTF | TGCAGCGTTCAAGGCCGGGCTGGCTACACCTTC
TRBJ2-1 | . | 13 | . | TRBV27 | CASSLSASNEQFF | TGTGCCAGCAGTTTATCCGCAAGTAATGAGCAGTTCTTC
TRBJ2-3 | TRBD1 | 16 | few | TRBV10-3 | CATLPPQGASSDTQYF | TGTGCCACTCTTCCCCCGCAGGGGGCGAGTTCCGATACGCAGTATTTT
TRBJ1-1 | . | 13 | . | TRBV4-3 | CASSRSERTEAFF | TGCGCCAGCAGCCGCAGTGAACGGACTGAAGCTTTCTTT
TRBJ2-5 | TRBD2 | 16 | few | TRBV5-6 | CASSLRLAGGYGTQYF | TGTGCCAGCAGCTTGCGACTAGCGGGGGGTTATGGGACCCAGTACTTC
TRBJ2-5 | TRBD1 | 16 | . | TRBV7-9 | CANTLSTGAYQETQYF | TGTGCCAACACTCTTAGTACAGGGGCCTACCAAGAGACCCAGTACTTC
TRBJ1-1 | TRBD1 | 15 | . | TRBV2 | CASSESAGGDTEAFF | TGTGCCAGCAGTGAAAGTGCAGGGGGGGACACTGAAGCTTTCTTT
TRBJ2-1 | . | 13 | many | TRBV7-6 | CASRGSPNNEQFF | TGTGCCAGCAGGGGGTCCCCGAACAATGAGCAGTTCTTC
TRBJ2-1 | TRBD1 | 15 | few | TRBV5-5 | CASSFKQGNSNEQFF | TGTGCCAGCAGCTTTAAACAGGGGAATTCCAATGAGCAGTTCTTC
TRBJ2-3 | TRBD2 | 15 | . | TRBV9 | CASSVSGGAGDTQYF | TGTGCCAGCAGCGTTAGCGGGGGGGCAGGGGATACGCAGTATTTT
TRBJ1-5 | . | 14 | . | TRBV6-4 | CASSDYPGSQPQHF | TGTGCCAGCAGTGACTACCCAGGGAGTCAGCCCCAGCATTTT
TRBJ1-1 | TRBD1 | 13 | few | TRBV10-3 | CAIRTGLGDEAFF | TGTGCCATCAGGACAGGGTTGGGTGATGAAGCTTTCTTT
TRBJ2-1 | TRBD2 | 16 | . | TRBV10-3 | CAISESSSGALHEQFF | TGTGCCATCAGTGAGTCCTCTAGCGGTGCCTTGCATGAGCAGTTCTTC
TRBJ2-7 | TRBD1 | 14 | few | TRBV7-9 | CASSTPDRPYEQYF | TGTGCCAGCAGCACTCCGGACAGGCCCTACGAGCAGTACTTC
TRBJ1-1 | . | 13 | . | TRBV12-3/TRBV12-4 | CAYWTAVNTEAFF | TGTGCTTATTGGACAGCAGTGAACACTGAAGCTTTCTTT
TRBJ1-2 | TRBD1 | 18 | few | TRBV7-9 | CASSFNPLPTGVYYGYTF | TGTGCCAGCAGCTTCAACCCCCTCCCGACAGGGGTATACTATGGCTACACCTTC
TRBJ2-1 | . | 21 | few | TRBV9 | CASSGTRDIESEAVTFNEQFF | TGTGCCAGCAGCGGTACTCGGGACATTGAGAGCGAGGCCGTAACCTTCAATGAGCAGTTCTTC
TRBJ1-6 | TRBD1 | 16 | . | TRBV12-3/TRBV12-4 | CASSLADRGLDSPLHF | TGTGCCAGCAGTTTAGCGGACAGGGGGTTGGATTCACCCCTCCACTTT
TRBJ1-1 | . | 13 | few | TRBV27 | CASKQALVTEAFF | TGTGCCAGCAAACAGGCTTTGGTCACTGAAGCTTTCTTT